Following are 8 T cell receptor beta chains from one sample sequenced in a study of regulatory T cells in long-lasting Graves disease. Time point indicated: newly diagnosed GD, antithyroid drugs for less than 3 months. With RNA extracted from PBMCs as input, the TCR library was made. According to the study, TCR beta libraries were built with iRepertoire HTBI primers and CDR3-region Arm-PCR. TCRdb reanalysed the multiplex PCR reads using MiXCR and keeps one entry per CDR3 protein. The sample carries hundreds of thousands of distinct CDR3 sequences, approximately 12% recorded once. This sample was shared with a second study, whose subject was T cells in Graves' hyperthyroidism and ophthalmopathy.

Sequences were derived from peripheral blood mononuclear cells (PBMCs), sampled at new diagnosis, from a patient treated with antithyroid drugs. Receptors were obtained from a woman aged 30 to 39 with Graves disease.

This clonotype was detected a few times. This chain links TRBV7-2 with TRBJ1-3; 8 bases align to TRBD1. Germline V lookup: CDR1 SGHTA, CDR2 FQGNSA. V lost 4 bases to trimming and J lost 0 bases; unmatched junction nucleotides: 5. The CDR3 totals 16 residues. DNA of the CDR3: TGTGCCAGCAGCTCCTGGACAGGGATCTCTGGAAACACCATATATTTT. Translation gives CASSSWTGISGNTIYF.

This clonotype was seen ten or more times. The rearrangement joins TRBV7-9 to TRBJ2-3; 8 bases map to TRBD2. The CDR3 totals 14 residues. Trimming took 3 bases from V and 6 from J; bases not matched to a gene: 5. Germline-derived CDR1 and CDR2 are SEHNR and FQNEAQ (reference sequence). CDR3 sequence (DNA): TGTGCCAGCAGCTTGGGCGGGGGGAGGGATACGCAGTATTTT. This translates into CASSLGGGRDTQYF.

The table lists this clonotype with many counts. The CDR3: CASSQERFSGTMLTKNIQYF. In DNA, the CDR3 is TGTGCCAGCAGCCAAGAGCGGTTCTCGGGGACGATGTTAACCAAAAACATTCAGTACTTC. V is TRBV14 and J is TRBJ2-4; the D gene could be TRBD1 or TRBD2 (5 bases each). Trimming stripped 0 bases from V and 2 bases from J, with 23 bases between. Germline V gene sequence: CDR1 SGHDN, CDR2 FVKESK. The CDR3 extends over 20 amino acids.

This clonotype was found many times. The genes are TRBV5-6 and TRBJ2-7, with TRBD2 as a possible D gene (5 bases). Trimming pared 4 bases from V and 1 base from J, leaving 15 bases between. This CDR3 region has 15 residues. In germline, CDR1 is SGHDT, CDR2 YYEEEE. CDR3 in amino acids: CASSLREFGSYEQYF. The DNA for the CDR3 is TGTGCCAGCAGCCTACGGGAATTCGGGTCCTACGAGCAGTACTTC.

This clonotype was found many times. This chain joins TRBV12-3 or TRBV12-4 and TRBJ1-1; D gene uncertain. Trimming removed 6 bases from V and 1 base from J, with 9 bases in between. This CDR3 region has 13 residues. CDR3 in amino acids: CASREEGNTEAFF. The DNA for the CDR3 is TGTGCCAGCAGGGAAGAGGGGAACACTGAAGCTTTCTTT.

At least ten counts were recorded for this clonotype. V and J are TRBV11-3 and TRBJ2-7; D possibly corresponds to TRBD1 (6 bases). The germline V gene has CDR1 SGHNT and CDR2 YENEEA. The CDR3 runs to 14 residues. Trimming cost V 2 bases and J 6 bases, with 14 bases left between them. The CDR3 DNA reads TGTGCCAGCAGCTTATCTCAGGGGATCCCCGAGCAGTACTTC. Protein: CASSLSQGIPEQYF.

This clonotype came up a few times. This rearrangement joins TRBV5-1 to TRBJ2-1, with TRBD1 matching 11 bases. Germline V gives CDR1 SGHRS, CDR2 YFSETQ. The CDR3 spans 16 residues. The junction had 13 bases not matched to a gene; V was cut back by 5 bases and J by 9 bases. The CDR3 loop is CASRRSGTGGWGEQFF. The CDR3 DNA reads TGCGCCAGCAGGAGAAGCGGGACAGGGGGATGGGGTGAGCAGTTCTTC.

J is TRBJ2-1 and V is TRBV15; 13 bases align to TRBD2. The CDR3 covers 17 residues. CDR1 is LNHNV, CDR2 YYDKDF, per germline (reference sequence). Trimming removed 1 base from V and 6 bases from J; junction bases left unmatched: 6. CDR3 protein: CATSRGTSGRAPNEQFF. The CDR3 DNA follows: TGTGCCACCAGCAGAGGAACTAGCGGGAGGGCCCCCAATGAGCAGTTCTTC.